Following are 7 T cell receptor beta chains from one sample sequenced in a study of CD4 T cells in relation to SARS-CoV-2 and coronaviruses. Which antigens these TCRs recognize remains unknown. Before the COVID-19 pandemic, during about 2010-2018, CD4+ T cells were taken from unexposed donors. Isolation of CD4+ T cells took place after about 9 days in culture. TCRdb's copy holds only in-frame clones and misses some; the assay was immunoSEQ multiplex PCR. The sample holds 20,000 to 25,000 clones, just over 75% seen once. The specimen was CD4+ T cells from PBMCs, cultured in vitro. These receptors all stem from a human donor in good health.

The CDR3 sequence: CASSFLGIASSDTQYF. The CDR3 nucleotides read TGTGCCAGCAGCTTCCTTGGGATAGCAAGTTCAGATACGCAGTATTTT. The chain carries TRBV7-3 and TRBJ2-3; D unclear. The germline V gene has CDR1 SGHTA and CDR2 FQGTGA. The CDR3 has 16 amino acids. V was trimmed by 3 bases and J by 4 bases, leaving 17 bases between them.

The V gene is TRBV29-1, the J gene TRBJ1-1; D is perhaps TRBD1 (6 bases). V lost 8 bases, J lost 7 bases, and 17 bases lay in between. Germline-derived CDR1 and CDR2 are SQVTM and ANQGSEA. The CDR3 covers 12 residues. The CDR3: CSSLTGNDEAFF. CDR3 DNA: TGCAGCTCACTAACAGGGAACGATGAAGCTTTCTTT.

The chain carries TRBV5-5 and TRBJ2-1, with TRBD2 identical over 14 bases. The germline gives CDR1 SGHKS, CDR2 YYEKEE (reference sequence). The CDR3 is 19 amino acids. Trimming cost V 3 bases and J 2 bases; bases outside gene matches: 10. This chain's CDR3 is CASSSGGTSGRSTYNEQFF. In DNA, the CDR3 is TGTGCCAGCAGCTCGGGAGGGACTAGCGGGAGATCGACCTACAATGAGCAGTTCTTC.

The genes are TRBV15 and TRBJ1-1; D remains ambiguous. In germline, CDR1 is LNHNV, CDR2 YYDKDF (reference sequence). V was shortened by 2 bases and J by 3 bases, with 16 bases between the two germline ends. The CDR3 spans 16 residues. Written as DNA, the CDR3 is TGTGCCACCAGCAGACTAAGGAGGGTTCGGGACACTGAAGCTTTCTTT. It specifies CATSRLRRVRDTEAFF.

The rearrangement uses TRBV9 and TRBJ2-1, with 13 bases lining up with TRBD2. The V segment lost 4 bases and the J segment 7 bases; nucleotides outside the gene matches: 11. CDR3 length: 17 residues. Germline lookup yields CDR1 SGDLS and CDR2 YYNGEE. The DNA for the CDR3 is TGTGCCAGCAGCTCGGAGCCGGGACTAGCGGGATATAATGAGCAGTTCTTC. Its translation: CASSSEPGLAGYNEQFF.

V is TRBV28 and J is TRBJ2-3; D might be TRBD1 or TRBD2, each matching 5 bases. V was shortened by 2 bases and J by 7 bases, with 16 bases between the two germline ends. The length of the CDR3 is 15 residues. CDR1 and CDR2 from the germline V gene are MDHEN and SYDVKM. CDR3 DNA: TGTGCCAGCAGTTTAGGAGACAGCGGTGCGTATACGCAGTATTTT. This sequence encodes CASSLGDSGAYTQYF.

The chain employs TRBV19 and TRBJ2-3, with a weak D call TRBD2 (6 bases). The germline CDR1 and CDR2 sequences are LNHDA and SQIVND (reference sequence). V gave up 3 bases and J gave up 7 bases, with 23 bases separating them. This CDR3 comprises 17 residues. The CDR3 sequence is CASSIVGTGLITHTQYF. The DNA of the CDR3 is TGTGCCAGTAGTATTGTGGGGACGGGACTGATTACCCATACGCAGTATTTT. Full variable domain (rest looked up from reference TRBV19 and TRBJ2-3): DGGITQSPKYLFRKEGQNVTLSCEQNLNHDAMYWYRQDPGQGLRLIYYSQIVNDFQKGDIAEGYSVSREKKESFPLTVTSAQKNPTAFYLCASSIVGTGLITHTQYFGPGTRLTVL.